What follows is one T cell receptor beta chain and its context. As yet, its antigen is unknown. The data originate from a study of Ad26.COV2.S vaccination and SARS-CoV-2 variants. Across the whole study: Donor had been placed in the Ad26.COV2.S arm of the COV1001 trial. Study-wide results and caveats: People who got the vaccine had more spike-specific TCR breadth than people who got placebo. Possibly, TCR breadth and depth analyses underestimated total T cell responses. Responses of spike-specific T cells (both CD8+ and CD4+) reportedly showed substantial breadth after vaccination.

Treatment indicated: about 20 received Ad26.COV2.S at low or high dose, single or two shots; 5 received placebo; per-sample allocation not given. Specimen acquisition occurred on day 63 following the initial vaccine or placebo injection. Generated by immunoSEQ multiplex PCR, the TCRdb table keeps only in-frame clones and is missing some. This sample has hundreds of thousands of clones, with 75% to 90% found just once. The clonotype comes from a person aged 18-65 years who received the Ad26.COV2.S COVID-19 vaccine or a placebo. Source: peripheral blood, taken in a trial of Ad26.COV2.S vaccine versus placebo.

The chain's CDR3 is CASRDGGTGEETQYF. CDR3 DNA: TGTGCCAGCAGGGATGGTGGGACAGGGGAGGAGACCCAGTACTTC. The chain carries TRBV5-6 and TRBJ2-5, with 10 bases matching TRBD1. This CDR3 contains 15 residues. V was pared by 5 bases and J by 5 bases, with 9 bases of the junction left unmatched. Germline CDR1 and CDR2: SGHDT and YYEEEE. The complete variable domain, with remaining parts taken from reference TRBV5-6 and TRBJ2-5, reads DAGVTQSPTHLIKTRGQQVTLRCSPKSGHDTVSWYQQALGQGPQFIFQYYEEEERQRGNFPDRFSGHQFPNYSSELNVNALLLGDSALYLCASRDGGTGEETQYFGPGTRLLVL.